This T cell receptor beta chain was documented in a study of T cells in Graves' hyperthyroidism and ophthalmopathy. Study findings and constraints: Ophthalmopathy was distinguished from stable hyperthyroidism by 13 V-J signatures. Clonotypes that were expanded in thyroid above 0.001 mostly appeared in blood too.

Graves' hyperthyroidism was deemed stable absent ophthalmopathy progression within 18 months. Diagnoses were established using clinical symptoms, serum thyroxine and TRAb, thyroid ultrasound and orbital computed tomography. The germline V and J ends were trimmed by 5 bases and 4 bases, with 18 bases remaining between them. From germline, CDR1 is SNHLY and CDR2 FYNNEI. This CDR3 is built from 15 residues. Amplified TCR beta CDR3 regions derived from RNA transcripts. The HTBI primer set was used in a first-round RT-PCR of the TCR CDR3. TCRdb fed the multiplex PCR reads into MiXCR, producing one record per CDR3 protein. This table has 600,000 or so distinct CDR3 sequences, around 45% appearing once. This clonotype has just one count. The antigen remains undetermined.

Sequenced sample: peripheral blood or thyroid tissue (not recorded which). The TCR originated in a woman younger than 35 with Graves' hyperthyroidism. This chain uses TRBV2 with TRBJ2-7, with D possibly being TRBD1 (5 bases). CDR3 residues: CASSPPGQGQYEQYF. In DNA form, the CDR3 reads TGTGCCAGCAGTCCACCTGGCCAGGGCCAATACGAGCAGTACTTC.